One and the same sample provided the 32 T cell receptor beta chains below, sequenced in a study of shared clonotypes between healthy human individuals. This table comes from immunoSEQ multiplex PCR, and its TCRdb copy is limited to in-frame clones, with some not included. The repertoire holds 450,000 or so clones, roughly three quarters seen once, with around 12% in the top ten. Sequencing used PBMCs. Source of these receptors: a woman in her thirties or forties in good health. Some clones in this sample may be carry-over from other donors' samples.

CDR3 sequence reads: CASSAKNQETQYF. CDR3 bases: TGCGCCAGCAGCGCCAAAAACCAAGAGACCCAGTACTTC. The chain couples TRBV5-1 to TRBJ2-5; D unresolved. V gave up 4 bases and J gave up 0 bases, with 7 bases separating them. This CDR3 has 13 residues. Germline CDR1 SGHRS, CDR2 YFSETQ.

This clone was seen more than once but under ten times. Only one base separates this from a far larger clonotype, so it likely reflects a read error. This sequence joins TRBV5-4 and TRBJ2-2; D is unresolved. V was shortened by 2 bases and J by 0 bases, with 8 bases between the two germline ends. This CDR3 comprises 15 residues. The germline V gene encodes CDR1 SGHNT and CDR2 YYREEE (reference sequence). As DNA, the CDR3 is TGTGCCAGCAGCTTTCCCAGAGCGAACACCGGGGAGCTGTTTTTT. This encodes CASSFPRANTGELFF. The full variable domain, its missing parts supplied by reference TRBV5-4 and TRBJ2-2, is ETGVTQSPTHLIKTRGQQVTLRCSSQSGHNTVSWYQQALGQGPQFIFQYYREEENGRGNFPPRFSGLQFPNYSSELNVNALELDDSALYLCASSFPRANTGELFFGEGSRLTVL.

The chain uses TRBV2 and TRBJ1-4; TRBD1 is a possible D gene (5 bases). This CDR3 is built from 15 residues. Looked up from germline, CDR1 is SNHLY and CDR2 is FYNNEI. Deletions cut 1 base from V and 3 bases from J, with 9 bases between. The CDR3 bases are TGTGCCAGCAGTGAAGGGGGGAAGGCTAATGAAAAACTGTTTTTT. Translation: CASSEGGKANEKLFF.

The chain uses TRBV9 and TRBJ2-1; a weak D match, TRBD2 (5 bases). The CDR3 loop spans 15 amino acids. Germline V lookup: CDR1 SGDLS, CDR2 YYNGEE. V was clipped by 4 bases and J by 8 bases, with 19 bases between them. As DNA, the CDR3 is TGTGCCAGCAGCTCCGGACTCCTCGGAATTCATGAGCAGTTCTTC. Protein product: CASSSGLLGIHEQFF.

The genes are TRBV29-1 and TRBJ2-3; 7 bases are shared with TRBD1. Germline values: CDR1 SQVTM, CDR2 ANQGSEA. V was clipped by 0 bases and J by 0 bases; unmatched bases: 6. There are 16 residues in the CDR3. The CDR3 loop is CSVEDSGGGSTDTQYF. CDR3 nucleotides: TGCAGCGTTGAAGATTCAGGGGGTGGAAGCACAGATACGCAGTATTTT.

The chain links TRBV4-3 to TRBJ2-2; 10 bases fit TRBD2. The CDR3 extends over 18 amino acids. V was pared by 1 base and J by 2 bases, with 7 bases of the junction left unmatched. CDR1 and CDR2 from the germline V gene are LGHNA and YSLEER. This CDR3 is CASSQGLLAGINTGELFF. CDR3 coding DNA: TGCGCCAGCAGCCAAGGGCTACTAGCGGGGATTAACACCGGGGAGCTGTTTTTT.

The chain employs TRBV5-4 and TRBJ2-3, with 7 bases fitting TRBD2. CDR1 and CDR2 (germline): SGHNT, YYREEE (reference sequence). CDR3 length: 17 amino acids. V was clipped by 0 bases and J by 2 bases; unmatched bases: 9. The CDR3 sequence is CASSLGLQLANTDTQYF. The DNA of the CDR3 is TGTGCCAGCAGCTTGGGACTGCAACTAGCGAACACAGATACGCAGTATTTT.

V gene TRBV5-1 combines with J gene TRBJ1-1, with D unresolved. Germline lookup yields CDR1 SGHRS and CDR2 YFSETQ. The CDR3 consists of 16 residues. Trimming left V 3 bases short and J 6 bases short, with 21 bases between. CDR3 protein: CASSSRPGYAGAEAFF. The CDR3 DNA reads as TGCGCCAGCAGCTCCCGGCCTGGATACGCCGGCGCTGAAGCTTTCTTT. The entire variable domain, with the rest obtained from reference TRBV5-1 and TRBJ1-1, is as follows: KAGVTQTPRYLIKTRGQQVTLSCSPISGHRSVSWYQQTPGQGLQFLFEYFSETQRNKGNFPGRFSGRQFSNSRSEMNVSTLELGDSALYLCASSSRPGYAGAEAFFGQGTRLTVV.

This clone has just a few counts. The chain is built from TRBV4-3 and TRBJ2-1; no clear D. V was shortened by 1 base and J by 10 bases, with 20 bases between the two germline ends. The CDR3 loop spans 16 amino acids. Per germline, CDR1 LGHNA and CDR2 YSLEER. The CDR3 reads CASSQAPTGLGTEQFF. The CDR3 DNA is TGCGCCAGCAGCCAAGCGCCCACCGGGCTAGGTACGGAGCAGTTCTTC.

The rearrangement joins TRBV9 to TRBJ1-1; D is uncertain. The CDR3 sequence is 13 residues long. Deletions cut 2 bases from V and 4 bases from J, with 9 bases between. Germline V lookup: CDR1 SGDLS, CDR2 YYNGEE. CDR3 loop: CASSVAPGTEAFF. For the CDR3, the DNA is TGTGCCAGCAGCGTGGCCCCGGGCACTGAAGCTTTCTTT.

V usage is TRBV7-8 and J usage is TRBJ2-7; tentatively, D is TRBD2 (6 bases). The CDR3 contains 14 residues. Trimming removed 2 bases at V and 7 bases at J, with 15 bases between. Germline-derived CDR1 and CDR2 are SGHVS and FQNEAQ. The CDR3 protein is CASSLYSAGGEQYF. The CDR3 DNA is TGTGCCAGCAGCTTATACTCCGCCGGGGGTGAGCAGTACTTC.

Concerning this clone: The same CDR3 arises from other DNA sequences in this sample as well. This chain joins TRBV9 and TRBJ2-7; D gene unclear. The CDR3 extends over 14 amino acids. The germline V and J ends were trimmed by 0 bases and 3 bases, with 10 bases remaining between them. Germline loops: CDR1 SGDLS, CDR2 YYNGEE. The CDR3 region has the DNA TGTGCCAGCAGCGTAGATCTGGGTAGCTACGAGCAGTACTTC. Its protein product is CASSVDLGSYEQYF.

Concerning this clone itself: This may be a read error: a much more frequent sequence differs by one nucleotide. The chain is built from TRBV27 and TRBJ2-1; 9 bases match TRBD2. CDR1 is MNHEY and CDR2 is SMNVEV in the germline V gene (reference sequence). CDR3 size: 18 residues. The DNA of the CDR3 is TGTGCCAGCAGTCCTCTCGGGACTAGCCGACCTTACTACAGTGAGCAGTTCTTC. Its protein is CASSPLGTSRPYYSEQFF.

The CDR3 loop reads CASSLGGFDQETQYF. The CDR3 bases are TGTGCCAGCAGTCTGGGAGGGTTTGACCAAGAGACCCAGTACTTC. This chain links TRBV7-7 with TRBJ2-5; TRBD2 matches 7 bases. The CDR3 sequence is 15 residues long. With V trimmed by 6 bases and J by 0 bases, 7 bases remained unmatched. In germline, CDR1 is SSHAT, CDR2 FNYEAQ (reference sequence).

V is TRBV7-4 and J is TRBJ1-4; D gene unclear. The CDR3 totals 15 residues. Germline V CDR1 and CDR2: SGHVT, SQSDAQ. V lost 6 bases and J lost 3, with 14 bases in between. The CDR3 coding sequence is TGTGCCAGCAGTTTTGGGAATCCGGCTAATGAAAAACTGTTTTTT. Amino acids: CASSFGNPANEKLFF.

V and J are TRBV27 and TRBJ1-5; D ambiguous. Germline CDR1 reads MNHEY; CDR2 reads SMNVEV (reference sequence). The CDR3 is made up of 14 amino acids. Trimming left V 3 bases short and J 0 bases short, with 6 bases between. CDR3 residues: CASSFTDSNQPQHF. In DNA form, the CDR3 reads TGTGCCAGCAGTTTTACAGATAGCAATCAGCCCCAGCATTTT.

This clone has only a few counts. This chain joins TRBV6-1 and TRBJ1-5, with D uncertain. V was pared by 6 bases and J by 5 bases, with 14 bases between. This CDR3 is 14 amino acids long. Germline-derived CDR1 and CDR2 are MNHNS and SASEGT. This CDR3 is CASSQGWLDQPQHF. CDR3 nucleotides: TGTGCCAGCAGCCAAGGGTGGTTGGATCAGCCCCAGCATTTT.

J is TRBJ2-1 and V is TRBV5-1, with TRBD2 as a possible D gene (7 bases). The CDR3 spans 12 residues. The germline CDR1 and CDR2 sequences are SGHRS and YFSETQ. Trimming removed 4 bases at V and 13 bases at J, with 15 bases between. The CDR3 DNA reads TGCGCCAGCAGCGATCCGGGGGGCCTCCAGTTCTTC. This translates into CASSDPGGLQFF.

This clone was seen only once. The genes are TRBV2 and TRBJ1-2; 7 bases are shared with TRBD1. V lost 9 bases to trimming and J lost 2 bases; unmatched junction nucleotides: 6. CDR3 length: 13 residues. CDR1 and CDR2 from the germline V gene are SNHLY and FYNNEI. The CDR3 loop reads CARLLQGNYGYTF. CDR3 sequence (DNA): TGTGCCAGGCTGCTACAGGGGAACTATGGCTACACCTTC.

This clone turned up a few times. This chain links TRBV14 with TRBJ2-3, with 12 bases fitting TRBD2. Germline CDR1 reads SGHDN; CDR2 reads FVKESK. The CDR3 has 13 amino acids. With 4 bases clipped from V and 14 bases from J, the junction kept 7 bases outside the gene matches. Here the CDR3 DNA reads TGTGCCAGCAGCCCTACGACTAGCGGGAGATGGTATTTT. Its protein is CASSPTTSGRWYF.

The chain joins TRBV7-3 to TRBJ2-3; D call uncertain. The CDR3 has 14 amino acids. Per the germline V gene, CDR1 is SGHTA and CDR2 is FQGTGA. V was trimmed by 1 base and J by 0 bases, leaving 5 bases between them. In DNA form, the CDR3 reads TGTGCCAGCAGCTTAATCGGGAGCACAGATACGCAGTATTTT. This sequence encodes CASSLIGSTDTQYF.

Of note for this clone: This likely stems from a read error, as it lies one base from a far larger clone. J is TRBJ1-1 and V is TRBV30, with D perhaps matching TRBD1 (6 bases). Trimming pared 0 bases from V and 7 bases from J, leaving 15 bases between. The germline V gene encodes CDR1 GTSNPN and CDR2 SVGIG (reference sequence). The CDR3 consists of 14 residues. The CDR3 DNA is TGTGCCTGGAGTGTAACAGGGAGCCGGGGTGAAGCTTTCTTT. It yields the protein CAWSVTGSRGEAFF.

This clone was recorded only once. The CDR3 is CASSLEYGTGANEQFF. The CDR3 region has the DNA TGTGCCAGCAGCTTGGAGTACGGGACAGGGGCCAATGAGCAGTTCTTC. The chain links TRBV7-3 to TRBJ2-1, with 10 positions matching TRBD1. Looked up from germline, CDR1 is SGHTA and CDR2 is FQGTGA. Trimming cost V 3 bases and J 6 bases; bases outside gene matches: 8. The CDR3 is 16 amino acids.

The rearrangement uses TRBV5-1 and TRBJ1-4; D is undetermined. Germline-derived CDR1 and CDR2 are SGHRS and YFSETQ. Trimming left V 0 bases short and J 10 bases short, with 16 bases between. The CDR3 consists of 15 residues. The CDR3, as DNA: TGCGCCAGCAGCTTGGAGGCGGCGACCCCGGGAAAACTGTTTTTT. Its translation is CASSLEAATPGKLFF.

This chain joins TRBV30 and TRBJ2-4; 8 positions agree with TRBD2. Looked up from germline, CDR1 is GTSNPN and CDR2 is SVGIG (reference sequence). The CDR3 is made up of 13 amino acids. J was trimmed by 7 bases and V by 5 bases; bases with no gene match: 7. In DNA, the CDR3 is TGTGCCTGGGCTGGGACTAGGGGTAACATTCAGTACTTC. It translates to CAWAGTRGNIQYF.

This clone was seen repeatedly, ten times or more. The CDR3 DNA reads as TGCGCCAGCAGCCAAGAGCAGGGGGAGGTAGAGACCCAGTACTTC. This translates into CASSQEQGEVETQYF. The chain links TRBV4-1 to TRBJ2-5; possible D gene TRBD1, 7 bases. The ends were cut back, 0 bases at V and 4 bases at J, with 12 bases in the middle. The germline gives CDR1 MGHRA, CDR2 YSYEKL. CDR3 size: 15 residues.

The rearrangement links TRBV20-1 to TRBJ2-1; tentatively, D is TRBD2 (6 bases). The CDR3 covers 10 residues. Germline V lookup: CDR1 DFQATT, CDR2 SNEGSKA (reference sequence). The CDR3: CSGGYNEQFF. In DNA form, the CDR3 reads TGCAGCGGGGGCTACAATGAGCAGTTCTTC.

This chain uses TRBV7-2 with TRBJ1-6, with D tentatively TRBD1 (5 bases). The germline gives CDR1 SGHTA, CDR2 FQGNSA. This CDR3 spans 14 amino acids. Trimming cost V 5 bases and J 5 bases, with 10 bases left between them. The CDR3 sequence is CASSRTSHNSPLHF. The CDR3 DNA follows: TGTGCCAGCAGCCGGACAAGCCATAATTCACCCCTCCACTTT.

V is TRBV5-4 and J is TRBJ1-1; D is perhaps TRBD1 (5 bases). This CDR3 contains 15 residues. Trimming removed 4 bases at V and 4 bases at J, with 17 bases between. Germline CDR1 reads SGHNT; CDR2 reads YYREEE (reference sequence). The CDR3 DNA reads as TGTGCCAGCAGCCCGGCCTTGGGGGGAACCACTGAAGCTTTCTTT. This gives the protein CASSPALGGTTEAFF.

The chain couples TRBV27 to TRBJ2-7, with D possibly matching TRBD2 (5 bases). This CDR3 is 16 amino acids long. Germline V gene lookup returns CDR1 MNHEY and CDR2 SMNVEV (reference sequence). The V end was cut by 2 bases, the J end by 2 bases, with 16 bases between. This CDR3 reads CASSLRWASIPYEQYF. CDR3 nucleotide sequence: TGTGCCAGCAGTTTAAGGTGGGCTAGCATTCCCTACGAGCAGTACTTC.

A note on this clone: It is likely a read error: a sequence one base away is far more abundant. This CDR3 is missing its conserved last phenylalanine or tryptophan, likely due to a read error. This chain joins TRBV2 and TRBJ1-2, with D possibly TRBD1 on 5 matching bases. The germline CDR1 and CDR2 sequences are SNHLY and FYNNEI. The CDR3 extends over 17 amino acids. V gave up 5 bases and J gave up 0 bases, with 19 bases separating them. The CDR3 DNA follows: TGTGCCAGCAGTAAAACGTGGGGGGGAATCACTAACTATGGCTACACCTCC. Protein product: CASSKTWGGITNYGYTS.

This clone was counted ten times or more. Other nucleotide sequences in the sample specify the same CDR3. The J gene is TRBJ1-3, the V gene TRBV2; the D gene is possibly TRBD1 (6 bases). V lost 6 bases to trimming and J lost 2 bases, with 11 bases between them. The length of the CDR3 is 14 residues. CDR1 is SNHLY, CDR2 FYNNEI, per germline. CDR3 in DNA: TGTGCCAGCAGGCCACAGGGTCCTGGAAACACCATATATTTT. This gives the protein CASRPQGPGNTIYF.